These 2 T cell receptor beta chains were all obtained from the same sample, sequenced in a study of blood T cell repertoires in COVID-19. This table comes from immunoSEQ multiplex PCR, and its TCRdb copy is limited to in-frame clones, with some not included. The sample lists 200,000 to 250,000 clones; roughly 91% were seen once. Sequencing was performed on PBMCs or T cells enriched from blood (not recorded which). These receptors came from a man aged 30 to 39 in a cohort exposed to, infected with or recovered from COVID-19 (not recorded which).

The J gene is TRBJ1-2, the V gene TRBV19; a weak D match, TRBD1 (6 bases). Germline V gene lookup returns CDR1 LNHDA and CDR2 SQIVND (reference sequence). This CDR3 is 15 amino acids long. V was cut by 6 bases and J by 4 bases, with 18 bases left in between. The CDR3 is CASSSQGREGYGYTF. The CDR3 DNA is TGTGCCAGTAGCTCACAGGGACGAGAGGGCTATGGCTACACCTTC. Using reference TRBV19 and TRBJ1-2 for the parts outside the CDR3, the full variable domain is DGGITQSPKYLFRKEGQNVTLSCEQNLNHDAMYWYRQDPGQGLRLIYYSQIVNDFQKGDIAEGYSVSREKKESFPLTVTSAQKNPTAFYLCASSSQGREGYGYTFGSGTRLTVV.

The chain combines TRBV5-1 with TRBJ1-5, with D possibly matching TRBD1 (6 bases). CDR3 length: 14 residues. Trimming took 0 bases from V and 3 from J, leaving 7 bases between them. Germline CDR1 and CDR2: SGHRS and YFSETQ. CDR3 amino acids: CASSLDRDNQPQHF. In nucleotides, the CDR3 is TGCGCCAGCAGCTTGGACAGGGACAATCAGCCCCAGCATTTT. Full variable domain (rest looked up from reference TRBV5-1 and TRBJ1-5): KAGVTQTPRYLIKTRGQQVTLSCSPISGHRSVSWYQQTPGQGLQFLFEYFSETQRNKGNFPGRFSGRQFSNSRSEMNVSTLELGDSALYLCASSLDRDNQPQHFGDGTRLSIL.